This T cell receptor beta chain originates from a study of vaccination and CD4 T cells after COVID-19. Germline CDR1 reads DFQATT; CDR2 reads SNEGSKA (reference sequence). This CDR3 has 13 residues. Trimming took 6 bases from V and 1 from J, leaving 10 bases between them. Sequencing of DNA taken from cultured CD4+ T cells relied on the Oncomine TCR Beta short-read assay. The genomic DNA was obtained from cultured CD4+ T cells by extraction with the QIAamp micro DNA kit. TCRdb reprocessed the PCR reads with MiXCR, giving one entry per CDR3 protein. The data show just under 2,000 distinct CDR3 sequences, 15% seen once. Sample share makes this clonotype large. Its antigen is still unknown. Treatment reported: roughly ten-day PBMC culture with coronavirus spike peptide pools or control peptides (ViraFEST assay). The unexposed donor gave CD4+ T cells before the COVID-19 pandemic (2011-2018).

The sequence derives from a human donor in good health. The specimen was CD4+ T cells from blood, cultured in vitro. The chain employs TRBV20-1 and TRBJ1-5; possible D gene TRBD1, 5 bases. CDR3 DNA: TGCAGTGCCAAGCAGGGCAGCAATCAGCCCCAGCATTTT. Protein sequence: CSAKQGSNQPQHF.